The 11 T cell receptor beta chains below come from one sample, sequenced in a study of CD8+ T cells in alopecia areata. As for treatment: oral pan-JAK inhibitor, 5-10 mg twice daily. RNA, once extracted, was reverse transcribed into cDNA for use as the sequencing template. Sequenced by immunoSEQ multiplex PCR; TCRdb stores in-frame clones only, minus some. The data contain 110,000 to 150,000 clones, about 56% of them seen just once; the ten biggest clones take up more than 15%. The sample was CD8+ T cells sorted from blood, taken at week 4, from a patient treated with tofacitinib. The origin of the receptors is a human donor with alopecia areata.

The chain employs TRBV11-2 and TRBJ2-7; the match to TRBD2 covers 8 bases. CDR1 is SGHAT, CDR2 FQNNGV, per germline. The CDR3 is 13 amino acids. The V segment lost 0 bases and the J segment 11 bases; nucleotides outside the gene matches: 6. For the CDR3, the DNA is TGTGCCAGCAGCTTAGATCCGATCGGGGGGGAGTACTTC. This sequence encodes CASSLDPIGGEYF.

The chain recombines TRBV30 with TRBJ2-7; D unclear. V gave up 3 bases and J gave up 7 bases, with 13 bases separating them. The germline V gene encodes CDR1 GTSNPN and CDR2 SVGIG (reference sequence). CDR3 length: 12 amino acids. The CDR3 sequence is CAWSITGWEQYF. The CDR3 DNA sequence: TGTGCCTGGAGCATTACTGGCTGGGAGCAGTACTTC.

The genes are TRBV27 and TRBJ1-5; TRBD1 is a possible D gene (5 bases). This CDR3 has 16 residues. The germline CDR1 and CDR2 sequences are MNHEY and SMNVEV (reference sequence). V was trimmed by 2 bases and J by 5 bases, leaving 16 bases between them. CDR3 in amino acids: CASSLMFRGLDQPQHF. As DNA, the CDR3 is TGTGCCAGCAGTTTAATGTTCCGGGGGTTGGATCAGCCCCAGCATTTT.

V gene TRBV30 combines with J gene TRBJ2-1, with 15 bases identical to TRBD2. The CDR3 is 16 residues long. Per germline, CDR1 GTSNPN and CDR2 SVGIG (reference sequence). V was pared by 5 bases and J by 4 bases, with 6 bases of the junction left unmatched. This chain's CDR3 is CAWEAGTSGGYNEQFF. For the CDR3, the DNA is TGTGCCTGGGAGGCGGGGACTAGCGGGGGGTACAATGAGCAGTTCTTC.

The chain has TRBV10-3 and TRBJ1-2; 7 nucleotides line up with TRBD1. The V gene's germline CDR1 is ENHRY and CDR2 SYGVKD. The V and J ends lost 3 bases and 4 bases, in that order; junction bases with no gene match: 8. This CDR3 spans 15 amino acids. Here the CDR3 reads CAISDPSTGTYGYTF. Here the CDR3 DNA reads TGTGCCATCAGTGACCCCTCGACAGGGACCTATGGCTACACCTTC.

The chain carries TRBV9 and TRBJ2-3, with a weak D call TRBD1 (6 bases). Germline values: CDR1 SGDLS, CDR2 YYNGEE. The CDR3 covers 14 residues. Trimming removed 5 bases from V and 2 bases from J, with 12 bases in between. In DNA, the CDR3 is TGTGCCAGCAGTCTCGTGGGGGCCACAGATACGCAGTATTTT. Translation: CASSLVGATDTQYF.

In regard to this clone: Lacking the conserved final phenylalanine or tryptophan, this CDR3 likely reflects a read error. The J gene is TRBJ2-2, the V gene TRBV29-1; unclear D gene. Germline V gene lookup returns CDR1 SQVTM and CDR2 ANQGSEA. V was pared by 8 bases and J by 5 bases, with 15 bases between. The CDR3 is made up of 13 amino acids. The CDR3, as DNA: TGCAGCATTAAAGACGGAATTACCGGGGAGCTGTTTATT. It yields the protein CSIKDGITGELFI.

The V call is TRBV9, the J call TRBJ2-7, with D possibly being TRBD1 or TRBD2 (6 bases each). The CDR3 runs to 15 residues. Germline V lookup: CDR1 SGDLS, CDR2 YYNGEE. Trimming left V 4 bases short and J 5 bases short, with 19 bases between. The CDR3 nucleotides read TGTGCCAGCAGCCTTAGTTGGGGGGCCAGGAACGAGCAGTACTTC. Its translation: CASSLSWGARNEQYF.

J is TRBJ1-5 and V is TRBV9; 7 bases fit TRBD1. The germline V gene encodes CDR1 SGDLS and CDR2 YYNGEE. This CDR3 is built from 16 residues. Trimming removed 0 bases from V and 6 bases from J; junction bases left unmatched: 9. This CDR3 is CASSVGTGVYGQPQHF. CDR3 nucleotides: TGTGCCAGCAGCGTAGGTACAGGGGTTTATGGTCAGCCCCAGCATTTT.

This chain uses TRBV7-9 with TRBJ2-2; perhaps D is TRBD1 or TRBD2 (5 bases each). V lost 1 base and J lost 5, with 23 bases in between. The length of the CDR3 is 19 residues. The V gene's germline CDR1 is SEHNR and CDR2 FQNEAQ (reference sequence). The CDR3 sequence: CASSLGSLRRGRQTGELFF. Written as DNA, the CDR3 is TGTGCCAGCAGCTTAGGATCGCTACGACGGGGTCGACAGACCGGGGAGCTGTTTTTT.

J is TRBJ2-1 and V is TRBV5-1; 7 nucleotides agree with TRBD1. The trim removed 0 bases at V and 7 bases at J, leaving 7 bases unmatched. Per germline, CDR1 SGHRS and CDR2 YFSETQ. This CDR3 has 15 residues. This chain's CDR3 is CASSLGWQGDNEQFF. CDR3 nucleotides: TGCGCCAGCAGCTTGGGATGGCAGGGGGATAATGAGCAGTTCTTC.